The following is a T cell receptor beta chain sequence with its context. Its antigen is not identified. The record originates from a study of post-analysis software for immune sequencing data. Study-wide background: Courses of disease covered relapsing-remitting, secondary progressive and progressive-relapsing multiple sclerosis. Regarding the study as a whole: About 5 TRBV segments were significantly more frequent in patients than in controls. TRBV5-6, TRBV5-1 and TRBV20-1 were among these segments.

The CDR3 loop spans 14 amino acids. V lost 4 bases, J lost 5 bases, and 14 bases lay in between. Built from TCR beta cDNA, the libraries had unique molecular identifiers in them. The source material, roughly 0.85 to 10 million T cells, gave rise to roughly 0.5 million cDNA molecules. TCRdb itself ran the PCR reads through MiXCR, one entry per CDR3 protein. The profile covers more than 350,000 distinct CDR3 sequences, with roughly 38% appearing a single time and less than 8% taken by the ten largest. The sample consisted of blood. The chain links TRBV12-3 or TRBV12-4 to TRBJ2-5; D is unclear. This clonotype was obtained from a girl aged 2 to 9 with multiple sclerosis. The CDR3 region has the DNA TGTGCCAGCAGTTGCAGTTACTCCTCGGAGACCCAGTACTTC. The encoded protein is CASSCSYSSETQYF.